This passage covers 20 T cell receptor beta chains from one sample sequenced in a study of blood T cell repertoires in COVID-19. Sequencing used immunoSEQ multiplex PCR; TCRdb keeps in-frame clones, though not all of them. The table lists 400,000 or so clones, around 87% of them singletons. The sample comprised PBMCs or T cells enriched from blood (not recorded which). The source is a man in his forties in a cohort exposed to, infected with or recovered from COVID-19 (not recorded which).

CDR3 in DNA: TGTGCCAGCAGCATTGGGACTAGCGGGAGCCTGAGGACCGGGGAGCTGTTTTTT. Residues: CASSIGTSGSLRTGELFF. V usage is TRBV7-9 and J usage is TRBJ2-2; 14 bases agree with TRBD2. V gave up 5 bases and J gave up 5 bases; unmatched junction bases: 10. CDR3 length equals 18 residues. Germline V CDR1 and CDR2: SEHNR, FQNEAQ (reference sequence).

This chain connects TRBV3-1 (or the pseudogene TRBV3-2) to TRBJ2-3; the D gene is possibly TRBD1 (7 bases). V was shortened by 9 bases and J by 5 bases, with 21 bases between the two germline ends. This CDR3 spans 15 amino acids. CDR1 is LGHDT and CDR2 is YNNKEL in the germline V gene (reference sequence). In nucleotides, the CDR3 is TGTGCCAGTCAAGGCGGGACAGCTGTATTAGATACGCAGTATTTT. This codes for CASQGGTAVLDTQYF.

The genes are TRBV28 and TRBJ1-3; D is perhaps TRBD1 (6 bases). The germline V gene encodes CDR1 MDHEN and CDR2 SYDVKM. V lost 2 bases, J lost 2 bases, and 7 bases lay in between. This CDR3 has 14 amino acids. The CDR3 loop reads CASSLAGAGNTIYF. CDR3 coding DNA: TGTGCCAGCAGTTTAGCAGGGGCTGGAAACACCATATATTTT.

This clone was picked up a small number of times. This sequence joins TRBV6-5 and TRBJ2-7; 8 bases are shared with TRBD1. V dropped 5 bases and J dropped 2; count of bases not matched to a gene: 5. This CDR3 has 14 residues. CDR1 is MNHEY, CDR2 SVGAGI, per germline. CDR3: CASSLQGVTYEQYF. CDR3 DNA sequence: TGTGCCAGCAGTCTACAGGGGGTTACCTACGAGCAGTACTTC.

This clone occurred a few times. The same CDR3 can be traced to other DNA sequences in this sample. CDR3 sequence reads: CASSASGSSYNEQFF. CDR3 nucleotides: TGTGCCAGCAGCGCTAGCGGGAGCTCCTACAATGAGCAGTTCTTC. V usage is TRBV9 and J usage is TRBJ2-1, with 10 positions matching TRBD2. Trimming took 3 bases from V and 0 from J; bases not matched to a gene: 0. The CDR3 has 15 amino acids. Germline values: CDR1 SGDLS, CDR2 YYNGEE.

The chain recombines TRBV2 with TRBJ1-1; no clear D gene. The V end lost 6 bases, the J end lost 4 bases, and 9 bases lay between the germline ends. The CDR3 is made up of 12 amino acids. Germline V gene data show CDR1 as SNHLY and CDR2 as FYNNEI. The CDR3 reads CASRDGGTEAFF. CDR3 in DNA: TGTGCCAGCAGGGATGGCGGCACTGAAGCTTTCTTT.

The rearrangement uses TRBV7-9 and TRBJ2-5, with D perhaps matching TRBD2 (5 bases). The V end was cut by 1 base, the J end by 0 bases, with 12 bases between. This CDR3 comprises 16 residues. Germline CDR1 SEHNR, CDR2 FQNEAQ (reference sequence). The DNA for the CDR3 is TGTGCCAGCAGCTTAGGGGCATCGGGGTACCAAGAGACCCAGTACTTC. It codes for CASSLGASGYQETQYF.

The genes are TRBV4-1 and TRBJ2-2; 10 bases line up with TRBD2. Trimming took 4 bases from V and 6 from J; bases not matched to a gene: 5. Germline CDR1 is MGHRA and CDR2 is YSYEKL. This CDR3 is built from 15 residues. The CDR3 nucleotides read TGCGCCAGCAGCCTCTCTAGCGGGAGACCCGGGGAGCTGTTTTTT. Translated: CASSLSSGRPGELFF.

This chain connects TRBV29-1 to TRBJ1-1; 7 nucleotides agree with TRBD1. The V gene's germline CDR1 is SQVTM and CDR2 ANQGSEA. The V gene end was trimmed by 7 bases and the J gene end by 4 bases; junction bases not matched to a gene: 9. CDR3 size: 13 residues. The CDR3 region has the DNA TGCAGCGGAACCATCAGGGGGATCACTGAAGCTTTCTTT. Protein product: CSGTIRGITEAFF.

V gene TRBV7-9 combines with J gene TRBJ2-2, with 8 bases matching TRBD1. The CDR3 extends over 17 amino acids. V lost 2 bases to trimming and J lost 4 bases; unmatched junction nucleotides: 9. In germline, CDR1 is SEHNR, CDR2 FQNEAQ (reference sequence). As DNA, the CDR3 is TGTGCCAGCAGCTTACCCCCGACAGGGGCGAGCACCGGGGAGCTGTTTTTT. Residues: CASSLPPTGASTGELFF.

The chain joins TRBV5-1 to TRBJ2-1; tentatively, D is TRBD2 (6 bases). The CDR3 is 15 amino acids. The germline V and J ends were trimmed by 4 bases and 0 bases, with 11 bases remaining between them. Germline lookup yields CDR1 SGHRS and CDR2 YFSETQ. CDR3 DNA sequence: TGCGCCAGCAGCGGAAGCGGGCCCTCCTACAATGAGCAGTTCTTC. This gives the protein CASSGSGPSYNEQFF.

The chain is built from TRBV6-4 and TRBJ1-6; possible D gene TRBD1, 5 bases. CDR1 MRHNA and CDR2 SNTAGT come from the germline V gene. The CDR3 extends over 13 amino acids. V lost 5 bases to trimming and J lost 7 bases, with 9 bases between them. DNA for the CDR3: TGTGCCAGCAGTTTCGGGGGAAATTCACCCCTCCACTTT. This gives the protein CASSFGGNSPLHF.

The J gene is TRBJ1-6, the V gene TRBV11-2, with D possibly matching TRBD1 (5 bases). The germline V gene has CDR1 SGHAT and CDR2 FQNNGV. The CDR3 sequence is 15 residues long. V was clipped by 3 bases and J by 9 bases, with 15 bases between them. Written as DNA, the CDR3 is TGTGCCAGCAGCTTGGATTTGGGGCCAGGTTCACCCCTCCACTTT. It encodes CASSLDLGPGSPLHF.

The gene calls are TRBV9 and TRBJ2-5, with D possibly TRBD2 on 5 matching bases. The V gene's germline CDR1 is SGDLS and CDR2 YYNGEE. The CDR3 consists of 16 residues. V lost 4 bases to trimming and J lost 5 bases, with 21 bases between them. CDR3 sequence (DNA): TGTGCCAGCAGCCTAGAAGGCGGGTCCCCTGAGGAGACCCAGTACTTC. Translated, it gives CASSLEGGSPEETQYF.

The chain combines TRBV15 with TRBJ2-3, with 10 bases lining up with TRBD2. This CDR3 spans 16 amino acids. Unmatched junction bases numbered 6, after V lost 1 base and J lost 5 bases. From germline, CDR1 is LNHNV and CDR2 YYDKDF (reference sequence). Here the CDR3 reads CATSRVPSGRGDTQYF. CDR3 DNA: TGTGCCACCAGCAGAGTCCCTAGCGGGAGAGGAGATACGCAGTATTTT.

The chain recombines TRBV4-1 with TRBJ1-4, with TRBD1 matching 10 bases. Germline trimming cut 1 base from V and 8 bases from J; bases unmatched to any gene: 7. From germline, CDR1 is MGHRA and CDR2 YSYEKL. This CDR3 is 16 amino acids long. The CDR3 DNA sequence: TGCGCCAGCAGCCAAGGGTCCGGGACAGGGGACGAAAAACTGTTTTTT. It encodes CASSQGSGTGDEKLFF.

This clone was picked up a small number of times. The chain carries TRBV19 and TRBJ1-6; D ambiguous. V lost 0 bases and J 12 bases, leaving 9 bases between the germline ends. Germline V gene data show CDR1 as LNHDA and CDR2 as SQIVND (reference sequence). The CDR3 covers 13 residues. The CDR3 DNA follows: TGTGCCAGTAGTATAGAACGGGGTAAACCCCTCCACTTT. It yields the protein CASSIERGKPLHF.

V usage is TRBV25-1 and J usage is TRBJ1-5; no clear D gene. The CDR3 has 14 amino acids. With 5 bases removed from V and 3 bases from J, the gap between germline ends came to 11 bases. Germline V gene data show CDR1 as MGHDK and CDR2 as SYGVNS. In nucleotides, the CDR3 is TGTGCCAGCAGTTCCGGGGTCTCCAATCAGCCCCAGCATTTT. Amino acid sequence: CASSSGVSNQPQHF.

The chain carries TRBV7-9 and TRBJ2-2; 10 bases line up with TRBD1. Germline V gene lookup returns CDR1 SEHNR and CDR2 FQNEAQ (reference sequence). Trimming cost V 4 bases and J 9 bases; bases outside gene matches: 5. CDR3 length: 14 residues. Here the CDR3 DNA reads TGTGCCAGCAGCTCGGGACAGGGGACACGGGAGCTGTTTTTT. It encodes CASSSGQGTRELFF.

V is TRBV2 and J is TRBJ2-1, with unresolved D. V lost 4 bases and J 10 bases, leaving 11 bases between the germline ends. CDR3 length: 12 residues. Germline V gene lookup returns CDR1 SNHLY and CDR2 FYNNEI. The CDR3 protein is CASSVRPEEQFF. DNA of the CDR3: TGTGCCAGCAGTGTACGTCCGGAGGAGCAGTTCTTC.